This TCR beta chain originates from a study of blood T cell repertoires in COVID-19. Trimming shortened V by 5 bases and J by 8 bases, and 9 bases separated the two germline ends. The V gene's germline CDR1 is SGHAT and CDR2 FQNNGV. The CDR3 is 11 residues long. In the authors' methods: Using reference gene primer amplification, nucleated cell counts were estimated. Assay: immunoSEQ multiplex PCR; the TCRdb copy retains only in-frame clones and omits some. V, J and clone size are those of that table, while D and trimming were read from the DNA. The profile shows about 500,000 clones, less than 90% of them singletons. Patients at the Seattle site were enrolled during active infection and followed longitudinally.

The receptor was isolated from a woman aged 50 to 60 with COVID-19, enrolled during active disease. The material sequenced was peripheral blood. The chain couples TRBV11-2 to TRBJ1-1, with a weak D call TRBD1 (6 bases). CDR3 nucleotides: TGTGCCAGCAGCGATCAGGGGGAAGCTTTCTTT. Its translation is CASSDQGEAFF.